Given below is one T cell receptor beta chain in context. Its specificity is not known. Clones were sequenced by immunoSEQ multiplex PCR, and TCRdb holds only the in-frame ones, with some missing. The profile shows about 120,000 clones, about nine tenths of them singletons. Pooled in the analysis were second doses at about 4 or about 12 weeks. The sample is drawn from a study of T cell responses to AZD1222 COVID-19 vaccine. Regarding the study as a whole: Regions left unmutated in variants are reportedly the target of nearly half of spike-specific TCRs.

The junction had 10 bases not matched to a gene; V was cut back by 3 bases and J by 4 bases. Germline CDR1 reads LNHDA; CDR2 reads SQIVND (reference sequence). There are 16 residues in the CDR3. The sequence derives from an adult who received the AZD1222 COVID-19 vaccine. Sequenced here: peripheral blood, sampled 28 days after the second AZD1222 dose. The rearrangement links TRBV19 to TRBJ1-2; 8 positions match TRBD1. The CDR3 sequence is CASSILQTGEGYGYTF. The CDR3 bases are TGTGCCAGTAGTATCCTACAGACAGGGGAGGGCTATGGCTACACCTTC.